These 13 T cell receptor beta chains were all obtained from the same sample, sequenced in a study of T cell responses to AZD1222 COVID-19 vaccine. Produced via immunoSEQ multiplex PCR; TCRdb's table is partial and in-frame only. The sample holds some 120,000 clones, around 83% seen once. The sample here was peripheral blood, taken 28 days after the second AZD1222 dose. The origin of the receptors is an adult who received the AZD1222 COVID-19 vaccine.

This clone appeared a few times. This chain connects TRBV6-4 to TRBJ2-1; D unresolved. Germline loops: CDR1 MRHNA, CDR2 SNTAGT. The CDR3 runs 15 residues. The germline V and J ends were trimmed by 0 bases and 4 bases, with 10 bases remaining between them. CDR3 region: CASSDSRYSYNEQFF. The CDR3 bases are TGTGCCAGCAGTGACTCGAGATACAGTTACAATGAGCAGTTCTTC.

This sequence joins TRBV3-1 (or the pseudogene TRBV3-2) and TRBJ2-3, with TRBD2 matching 8 bases. CDR3 size: 15 residues. Germline loops: CDR1 LGHDT, CDR2 YNNKEL (reference sequence). V was pared by 11 bases and J by 3 bases, with 13 bases of the junction left unmatched. The CDR3 nucleotides read TGTGCCGTAGCAAGGGGGACTAGGGTAACAGATACGCAGTATTTT. This encodes CAVARGTRVTDTQYF.

The sample holds one count of this clone. This chain links TRBV19 with TRBJ2-3; the match to TRBD2 covers 8 bases. Germline-derived CDR1 and CDR2 are LNHDA and SQIVND (reference sequence). J gave up 0 bases and V 6 bases, and 11 bases lay outside the gene matches. The CDR3 extends over 17 amino acids. In nucleotides, the CDR3 is TGTGCCAGTAGCCCTCCACTCGGGGGGGTCAGCACAGATACGCAGTATTTT. As protein: CASSPPLGGVSTDTQYF.

This chain uses TRBV10-3 with TRBJ1-2; the D gene is possibly TRBD1 (5 bases). There are 14 residues in the CDR3. The germline V gene has CDR1 ENHRY and CDR2 SYGVKD. V lost 0 bases and J lost 7, with 12 bases in between. The CDR3 sequence: CAISESTSQGGYTF. Here the CDR3 DNA reads TGTGCCATCAGTGAGTCGACCAGTCAGGGTGGCTACACCTTC.

V is TRBV30 and J is TRBJ2-2, with 10 bases identical to TRBD2. The CDR3 contains 14 residues. CDR1 is GTSNPN and CDR2 is SVGIG in the germline V gene (reference sequence). Germline trimming cut 8 bases from V and 3 bases from J; bases unmatched to any gene: 6. CDR3 sequence: CAGRTSGYTGELFF. DNA of the CDR3: TGTGCCGGCCGGACTAGCGGATACACCGGGGAGCTGTTTTTT. Supplemented by reference TRBV30 and TRBJ2-2, the full variable domain reads SQTIHQWPATLVQPVGSPLSLECTVEGTSNPNLYWYRQAAGRGLQLLFYSVGIGQISSEVPQNLSASRPQDRQFILSSKKLLLSDSGFYLCAGRTSGYTGELFFGEGSRLTVL.

The rearrangement links TRBV6-6 to TRBJ1-6, with a tentative D call TRBD1 (6 bases). Per germline, CDR1 MNHNY and CDR2 SVGAGI (reference sequence). V was cut by 5 bases and J by 9 bases, with 20 bases left in between. There are 16 residues in the CDR3. The CDR3 sequence is CASSLNPQGLASPLHF. CDR3 nucleotide sequence: TGTGCCAGCAGTCTAAACCCCCAGGGGCTAGCTTCACCCCTCCACTTT.

The chain recombines TRBV3-1 (or the pseudogene TRBV3-2) with TRBJ1-2; the D is unclear. V lost 4 bases, J lost 4 bases, and 13 bases lay in between. The length of the CDR3 is 14 residues. Looked up from germline, CDR1 is LGHDT and CDR2 is YNNKEL (reference sequence). CDR3 nucleotides: TGTGCCAGCAGCCGTGGTCCCCGCGGCTATGGCTACACCTTC. Protein: CASSRGPRGYGYTF.

The V call is TRBV19, the J call TRBJ2-4; maybe TRBD2 (5 bases). The CDR3 length is 15 residues. Germline CDR1 is LNHDA and CDR2 is SQIVND (reference sequence). V lost 3 bases and J lost 5, with 14 bases in between. The CDR3 nucleotides read TGTGCCAGTAGTATCGCAGTCCGGGGAGAAAACATTCAGTACTTC. Encoded protein: CASSIAVRGENIQYF. The variable domain in full, completed from reference TRBV19 and TRBJ2-4, reads DGGITQSPKYLFRKEGQNVTLSCEQNLNHDAMYWYRQDPGQGLRLIYYSQIVNDFQKGDIAEGYSVSREKKESFPLTVTSAQKNPTAFYLCASSIAVRGENIQYFGAGTRLSVL.

This clone was seen only a few times. The chain links TRBV24-1 to TRBJ2-2; 13 positions agree with TRBD2. The germline CDR1 and CDR2 sequences are KGHDR and SFDVKD. This CDR3 comprises 14 residues. J was trimmed by 6 bases and V by 9 bases; bases with no gene match: 3. The CDR3 DNA sequence: TGTGCCACCGCCGGGACTAGCGGGGCCGGGGAGCTGTTTTTT. Its protein is CATAGTSGAGELFF.

The chain combines TRBV30 with TRBJ1-3; D gene uncertain. Trimming cost V 3 bases and J 0 bases, with 9 bases left between them. From germline, CDR1 is GTSNPN and CDR2 SVGIG (reference sequence). The CDR3 is 14 amino acids. CDR3 nucleotide sequence: TGTGCCTGGAGGAGACTGATCTCTGGAAACACCATATATTTT. This encodes CAWRRLISGNTIYF.

This chain links TRBV19 with TRBJ1-1; D remains unclear. The CDR3 consists of 12 residues. The germline gives CDR1 LNHDA, CDR2 SQIVND (reference sequence). Trimming left V 9 bases short and J 1 base short, with 9 bases between. The CDR3 nucleotides read TGTGCCAGCCGCTTTGAGAACACTGAAGCTTTCTTT. Translated: CASRFENTEAFF.

The rearrangement uses TRBV19 and TRBJ1-2, with a possible D match to TRBD1 (5 bases). Trimming removed 0 bases at V and 8 bases at J, with 19 bases between. Germline V CDR1 and CDR2: LNHDA, SQIVND (reference sequence). This CDR3 contains 16 residues. The CDR3 protein is CASSIDLSAGTWGYTF. The CDR3 coding sequence is TGTGCCAGTAGTATAGATCTATCGGCAGGGACGTGGGGCTACACCTTC.

CDR3 sequence: CASSLGGGLSRGDEQYF. CDR3 coding DNA: TGCGCCAGCAGCTTGGGAGGAGGGCTCTCGAGAGGTGACGAGCAGTACTTC. This chain uses TRBV5-1 with TRBJ2-7; D perhaps matches TRBD2 (6 bases). V lost 0 bases, J lost 5 bases, and 21 bases lay in between. The CDR3 totals 17 residues. Germline CDR1 and CDR2: SGHRS and YFSETQ.